The text below deals with one TCR beta chain. The source of the sample is a study of T cells expressing NK-cell markers. TCRdb re-called the 5' RACE reads and catalogs CDR3 proteins one per entry, DNA excluded. Recorded for this sample: some 500,000 distinct CDR3 sequences. Germline-derived CDR1 and CDR2 are SGHRS and YFSETQ. The CDR3 has 15 amino acids. The receptor was derived from a woman between 50 and 59 years old in good health. This chain connects TRBV5-1 to TRBJ2-5; TCRdb outputs TRBD2, but without DNA this stays unchecked. Sequenced: blood T cells: a sorted CD56 or NKG2C T cell subset, CD4+ or CD8+ T cells, or bulk PBMC T cells (not recorded which). CDR3 residues: CASSRLAKPEQTQYF.